Each of the 15 T cell receptor beta chains below was sequenced from the same sample in a study of T cell responses to AZD1222 COVID-19 vaccine. Assay used: immunoSEQ multiplex PCR; TCRdb lists only in-frame clones, some missing. The table includes 170,000 or so clones, just under 95% detected once. The material sequenced was peripheral blood, taken on day 0 of AZD1222 vaccination. The receptors come from an adult in good health.

The J gene is TRBJ2-3, the V gene TRBV19; D gene unclear. This CDR3 region has 17 residues. Trimming pared 5 bases from V and 0 bases from J, leaving 18 bases between. The germline gives CDR1 LNHDA, CDR2 SQIVND (reference sequence). The CDR3 nucleotides are TGTGCCAGTAGTTTCCGAAAGTTGGGCTCTAGCACAGATACGCAGTATTTT. Translation gives CASSFRKLGSSTDTQYF.

J is TRBJ1-3 and V is TRBV19; unclear D gene. CDR3 length equals 15 residues. The V end lost 5 bases, the J end lost 1 base, and 12 bases lay between the germline ends. CDR1 and CDR2 (germline): LNHDA, SQIVND (reference sequence). CDR3 residues: CASSWQLKSGNTIYF. In DNA, the CDR3 is TGTGCCAGTAGTTGGCAGCTGAAGTCTGGAAACACCATATATTTT.

The chain links TRBV5-1 to TRBJ2-1, with no clear D. CDR3 size: 14 residues. V lost 0 bases, J lost 6 bases, and 10 bases lay in between. Looked up from germline, CDR1 is SGHRS and CDR2 is YFSETQ. The CDR3 region is CASSLASPGNEQFF. CDR3 DNA: TGCGCCAGCAGCTTGGCCAGCCCAGGCAATGAGCAGTTCTTC.

Of note for this clone: Different DNA sequences within this sample yield the same CDR3. The chain is built from TRBV6-5 and TRBJ1-1; D call uncertain. Germline V gene lookup returns CDR1 MNHEY and CDR2 SVGAGI. This CDR3 has 13 amino acids. Deletions cut 5 bases from V and 0 bases from J, with 7 bases between. CDR3 sequence (DNA): TGTGCCAGCAGTACAACAGTGAACACTGAAGCTTTCTTT. Amino acid sequence: CASSTTVNTEAFF.

This clone qualifies as medium-sized. The V call is TRBV11-2, the J call TRBJ1-2, with D possibly TRBD1 on 5 matching bases. V lost 1 base, J lost 8 bases, and 17 bases lay in between. CDR1 is SGHAT and CDR2 is FQNNGV in the germline V gene. The CDR3 sequence is 15 residues long. DNA of the CDR3: TGTGCCAGCAGCTTAGGCACAGGACCCTGGAGCGGCTACACCTTC. Translation gives CASSLGTGPWSGYTF.

CDR3 sequence reads: CAWRDRGLSYEQYF. The CDR3 region has the DNA TGTGCCTGGAGGGACAGGGGGCTCTCCTACGAGCAGTACTTC. The V call is TRBV30, the J call TRBJ2-7, with 11 positions matching TRBD1. V lost 3 bases and J lost 0; bases outside the gene matches: 1. The CDR3 extends over 14 amino acids. Germline V lookup: CDR1 GTSNPN, CDR2 SVGIG (reference sequence).

The chain combines TRBV3-1 (or the pseudogene TRBV3-2) with TRBJ2-5; D call uncertain. Germline CDR1 is LGHDT and CDR2 is YNNKEL (reference sequence). V lost 0 bases, J lost 5 bases, and 10 bases lay in between. The CDR3 consists of 14 residues. The CDR3 here is CASSQDWGWETQYF. CDR3 bases: TGTGCCAGCAGCCAAGATTGGGGTTGGGAGACCCAGTACTTC.

The CDR3: CASSVEPSADTQYF. CDR3 nucleotides: TGTGCCAGCAGCGTAGAGCCTAGCGCAGATACGCAGTATTTT. This chain uses TRBV9 with TRBJ2-3, with a tentative D call TRBD2 (6 bases). V was clipped by 0 bases and J by 4 bases, with 9 bases between them. Germline V gives CDR1 SGDLS, CDR2 YYNGEE. There are 14 residues in the CDR3.

The rearrangement joins TRBV6-5 to TRBJ1-6, with D maybe TRBD1 (6 bases). CDR1 and CDR2 (germline): MNHEY, SVGAGI. With 2 bases removed from V and 5 bases from J, the gap between germline ends came to 13 bases. This CDR3 comprises 16 residues. Here the CDR3 DNA reads TGTGCCAGCAGTTACCGAAGGACAGAAAATAATTCACCCCTCCACTTT. It specifies CASSYRRTENNSPLHF.

The chain couples TRBV5-1 to TRBJ1-5; D is uncertain. V lost 4 bases and J 1 base, leaving 24 bases between the germline ends. CDR3 size: 19 residues. Germline assignment: CDR1 SGHRS and CDR2 YFSETQ. For the CDR3, the DNA is TGCGCCAGCAGCCCTTATTTAATAACTGGACGTTTCAGCAATCAGCCCCAGCATTTT. This codes for CASSPYLITGRFSNQPQHF.

The J gene is TRBJ1-1, the V gene TRBV11-2, with D unresolved. V lost 1 base to trimming and J lost 7 bases, with 19 bases between them. Germline V gene sequence: CDR1 SGHAT, CDR2 FQNNGV. The CDR3 extends over 16 amino acids. CDR3 in DNA: TGTGCCAGCAGCTTAGGTCACTCGCGCACTTACGGTGAAGCTTTCTTT. The encoded protein is CASSLGHSRTYGEAFF. Full variable domain (rest looked up from reference TRBV11-2 and TRBJ1-1): EAGVAQSPRYKIIEKRQSVAFWCNPISGHATLYWYQQILGQGPKLLIQFQNNGVVDDSQLPKDRFSAERLKGVDSTLKIQPAKLEDSAVYLCASSLGHSRTYGEAFFGQGTRLTVV.

The rearrangement uses TRBV5-1 and TRBJ1-2; TRBD1 agrees at 8 bases. Losses at the gene ends were 2 bases for V and 6 bases for J; bases not matched to a gene: 3. This CDR3 comprises 13 residues. Germline-derived CDR1 and CDR2 are SGHRS and YFSETQ. The CDR3 nucleotides read TGCGCCAGCAGCTTATCAGGGGGCAATGGCTACACCTTC. Its protein product is CASSLSGGNGYTF.

This chain connects TRBV7-2 to TRBJ1-5; D might be TRBD1 (5 bases). CDR1 and CDR2 (germline): SGHTA, FQGNSA. The CDR3 has 13 residues. Trimming pared 6 bases from V and 6 bases from J, leaving 12 bases between. CDR3 amino acids: CASSQGYSQPQHF. CDR3 nucleotide sequence: TGTGCCAGCAGTCAGGGTTACAGTCAGCCCCAGCATTTT.

The CDR3 sequence: CASSGRQGALLTLHF. The CDR3 DNA reads as TGTGCCAGCAGCGGGCGTCAGGGGGCGCTTTTGACCCTCCACTTT. The rearrangement links TRBV6-2 or TRBV6-3 to TRBJ1-6; 8 nucleotides align to TRBD1. Germline assignment: CDR1 MNHEY and CDR2 SVGEGT. J gave up 14 bases and V 6 bases, and 15 bases lay outside the gene matches. The CDR3 length is 15 residues.

The chain couples TRBV3-1 (or the pseudogene TRBV3-2) to TRBJ1-2; D is possibly TRBD1 (5 bases). CDR3 length equals 14 residues. The germline V gene has CDR1 LGHDT and CDR2 YNNKEL (reference sequence). The V and J ends lost 2 bases and 6 bases respectively, with 13 bases between them. The CDR3 nucleotides are TGTGCCAGCAGCCAACTCGGCAGGGTCGATGGCTACACCTTC. Protein sequence: CASSQLGRVDGYTF.